This T cell receptor beta chain was found in a study of CD8 T cells in ankylosing spondylitis. Study-level results: Among TCR beta sequences, a motif of several highly homologous variants appeared characteristic of ankylosing spondylitis blood.

V lost 4 bases, J lost 3 bases, and 13 bases lay in between. There are 14 residues in the CDR3. The authors made TCR beta libraries by quantitative 5'-RACE with molecular barcodes. TCRdb reprocessed the 5' RACE reads via MiXCR and lists one record per CDR3 protein. Among approximately 180,000 distinct CDR3 sequences listed, roughly 18% were seen once. A remark on this clonotype: Antigen specificity is unknown.

The V call is TRBV12-3 or TRBV12-4, the J call TRBJ2-7; possible D gene TRBD1, 7 bases. The material sequenced was blood, either unsorted or a sorted T cell fraction (not recorded which). The receptor's source is a male donor aged 10-30 years with ankylosing spondylitis or in good health (not recorded which). The CDR3 protein is CASSWCRGDYEQYV. In nucleotides, the CDR3 is TGTGCCAGCAGTTGGTGCAGGGGGGACTACGAGCAGTACGTC.